A single sample is the source of the 14 T cell receptor beta chains below, sequenced in a study of response to subunit inactivated influenza vaccine. Using its own MiXCR run on the RT-PCR reads, TCRdb lists one record per CDR3 protein. Among almost 600,000 distinct CDR3 sequences listed, less than 15% were seen once. The specimen comprised PBMCs from blood, sampled 12 days after vaccination. Receptors originate from a man aged 50-60 years who received an inactivated influenza vaccine.

The V gene is TRBV6-2 or TRBV6-3, the J gene TRBJ2-3; D perhaps matches TRBD1 (6 bases). Germline CDR1 MNHEY, CDR2 SVGEGT. This CDR3 contains 16 residues. V lost 2 bases and J 0 bases, leaving 12 bases between the germline ends. CDR3 in amino acids: CASSYDTGQSTDTQYF. The DNA for the CDR3 is TGTGCCAGCAGTTACGATACAGGGCAAAGCACAGATACGCAGTATTTT.

This clonotype was seen repeatedly, ten times or more. The chain combines TRBV12-3 or TRBV12-4 with TRBJ1-5; TRBD1 matches 8 bases. V lost 4 bases, J lost 9 bases, and 11 bases stayed unmatched. CDR3 length: 15 amino acids. This CDR3 reads CASSSQGAVRMPQHF. In nucleotides, the CDR3 is TGTGCCAGCAGTTCTCAGGGGGCTGTTCGTATGCCCCAGCATTTT.

This clonotype was recorded a few times. The chain carries TRBV29-1 and TRBJ2-5, with unresolved D. CDR1 is SQVTM and CDR2 is ANQGSEA in the germline V gene. The V and J ends lost 6 bases and 5 bases respectively, with 13 bases between them. The CDR3 consists of 12 residues. CDR3 sequence: CSVAGSLETQYF. The DNA for the CDR3 is TGCAGCGTGGCCGGGTCCCTCGAGACCCAGTACTTC.

This clonotype was seen many times. This chain uses TRBV7-2 with TRBJ1-2; D is perhaps TRBD1 (5 bases). The CDR3 covers 14 residues. The V end was cut by 2 bases, the J end by 9 bases, with 16 bases between. Germline CDR1 reads SGHTA; CDR2 reads FQGNSA. The CDR3 loop is CASSLSEGSYRYTF. Written as DNA, the CDR3 is TGTGCCAGCAGCTTATCCGAGGGGTCCTACCGCTACACCTTC. The variable domain in full, with the rest retrieved from reference TRBV7-2 and TRBJ1-2, is GAGVSQSPSNKVTEKGKDVELRCDPISGHTALYWYRQSLGQGLEFLIYFQGNSAPDKSGLPSDRFSAERTGGSVSTLTIQRTQQEDSAVYLCASSLSEGSYRYTFGSGTRLTVV.

This sequence joins TRBV11-2 and TRBJ2-7, with TRBD2 matching 12 bases. J lost 4 bases, V lost 4 bases, and 5 bases had no gene match. The CDR3 contains 15 residues. CDR1 and CDR2 from the germline V gene are SGHAT and FQNNGV. The CDR3 is CASSSSTSGGYEQYF. CDR3 coding DNA: TGTGCCAGCAGCTCCTCGACTAGCGGGGGTTACGAGCAGTACTTC. Filled out from reference TRBV11-2 and TRBJ2-7, the complete variable domain reads EAGVAQSPRYKIIEKRQSVAFWCNPISGHATLYWYQQILGQGPKLLIQFQNNGVVDDSQLPKDRFSAERLKGVDSTLKIQPAKLEDSAVYLCASSSSTSGGYEQYFGPGTRLTVT.

This clonotype was detected a few times. The rearrangement uses TRBV5-4 and TRBJ2-7; 7 bases agree with TRBD1. The length of the CDR3 is 15 residues. From germline, CDR1 is SGHNT and CDR2 YYREEE (reference sequence). V dropped 0 bases and J dropped 4; count of bases not matched to a gene: 7. CDR3 sequence (DNA): TGTGCCAGCAGCTTGGATAGGGGGCCAAAGTACGAGCAGTACTTC. Its protein product is CASSLDRGPKYEQYF.

This clonotype was seen ten or more times. V is TRBV12-3 or TRBV12-4 and J is TRBJ2-3; 10 bases fit TRBD2. The CDR3 spans 16 residues. V shed 4 bases and J 6 bases; nucleotides not matched to a gene: 10. The CDR3 DNA is TGTGCCAGCAGTTCCCGACTAGCGGGTGGGCGGGATACGCAGTATTTT. Translation: CASSSRLAGGRDTQYF.

V is TRBV6-6 and J is TRBJ2-7, with D uncertain. CDR3 size: 13 residues. Trimming removed 5 bases from V and 1 base from J, with 9 bases in between. From germline, CDR1 is MNHNY and CDR2 SVGAGI (reference sequence). CDR3 bases: TGTGCCAGCAGTGTCTCGGCGTCCTACGAGCAGTACTTC. The encoded protein is CASSVSASYEQYF.

This clonotype was recorded a few times. This chain uses TRBV12-3 or TRBV12-4 with TRBJ2-1, with TRBD2 as a possible D gene (5 bases). This CDR3 has 13 residues. Deletions cut 6 bases from V and 7 bases from J, with 13 bases between. Written as DNA, the CDR3 is TGTGCCAGCAGACATGGGAGTTTGAATGAGCAGTTCTTC. Its protein is CASRHGSLNEQFF.

This clonotype was counted between two and nine times. The chain recombines TRBV20-1 with TRBJ2-3; D perhaps matches TRBD1 (5 bases). The CDR3 totals 14 residues. The V gene lost 3 bases and the J gene lost 2 bases, with 12 bases spanning the gap. CDR1 is DFQATT, CDR2 SNEGSKA, per germline (reference sequence). Written as DNA, the CDR3 is TGCAGTGCTAGTGACAGTTCAAACACAGATACGCAGTATTTT. As protein: CSASDSSNTDTQYF.

This clonotype was observed a few times. J is TRBJ1-4 and V is TRBV7-2; 8 bases are shared with TRBD1. Looked up from germline, CDR1 is SGHTA and CDR2 is FQGNSA. With 1 base clipped from V and 10 bases from J, the junction kept 8 bases outside the gene matches. The CDR3 is 15 residues long. This CDR3 reads CASSLVGTGGGKLFF. Here the CDR3 DNA reads TGTGCCAGCAGCTTAGTTGGGACAGGCGGGGGAAAACTGTTTTTT.

The table lists this clonotype with many counts. The chain has TRBV20-1 and TRBJ1-1; TRBD1 agrees at 8 bases. There are 14 residues in the CDR3. Germline V gene lookup returns CDR1 DFQATT and CDR2 SNEGSKA (reference sequence). The ends lost 4 bases at V and 4 bases at J; junction bases unmatched: 8. The CDR3 coding sequence is TGCAGTGCTAAACCGACAGGGGTGGGCACTGAAGCTTTCTTT. As protein: CSAKPTGVGTEAFF.

This clonotype was recorded a few times. This chain joins TRBV7-9 and TRBJ2-1; D may be TRBD2 (5 bases). Trimming left V 0 bases short and J 0 bases short, with 12 bases between. The CDR3 is made up of 17 amino acids. Per the germline V gene, CDR1 is SEHNR and CDR2 is FQNEAQ (reference sequence). As DNA, the CDR3 is TGTGCCAGCAGCTTAGCGAAACTAGGGAGCTCCTACAATGAGCAGTTCTTC. It specifies CASSLAKLGSSYNEQFF.

This clonotype has more than one count but fewer than ten. The rearrangement joins TRBV4-2 to TRBJ2-5; the D is unclear. The V gene lost 3 bases and the J gene lost 0 bases, with 8 bases spanning the gap. Germline CDR1 and CDR2: LGHNA and YNFKEQ. The CDR3 sequence is 14 residues long. In DNA, the CDR3 is TGTGCCAGCAGCCACGGACGGTACCAAGAGACCCAGTACTTC. Translating gives CASSHGRYQETQYF.